This entry concerns a single T cell receptor beta chain. What it recognizes is unknown. The protocol was immunoSEQ multiplex PCR, while the TCRdb copy is restricted to in-frame clones and leaves out a portion. The table has around 22,000 clones, approximately 85% seen once. This sample stems from a study of OX40 agonist ivuxolimab in advanced cancers. Overall study context: Given to patients was ivuxolimab, an agonistic anti-OX40 (CD134) antibody. Dose-escalation patients suffered from hepatocellular carcinoma, melanoma, renal cell or head and neck cancer. General observations from the study: Also present in some nonresponders was a low level of normalized T-cell clonal expansion. The antigen specificity of the peripheral T cells (those that were expanded) was not determined.

Germline CDR1 and CDR2: LNHDA and SQIVND (reference sequence). The V segment lost 11 bases and the J segment 0 bases; nucleotides outside the gene matches: 4. The CDR3 extends over 13 amino acids. This receptor was identified in an adult with an advanced solid tumor such as melanoma, head and neck, liver or kidney cancer. The gene calls are TRBV19 and TRBJ2-1, with 7 positions matching TRBD2. The sequenced sample was CD4+ or CD8+ T cells sorted from blood, obtained in a trial of the OX40 agonist ivuxolimab. CDR3 bases: TGTGCCTCCCGACTAGCCTCCTACAATGAGCAGTTCTTC. Protein product: CASRLASYNEQFF. Variable domain in full (rest from reference TRBV19 and TRBJ2-1): DGGITQSPKYLFRKEGQNVTLSCEQNLNHDAMYWYRQDPGQGLRLIYYSQIVNDFQKGDIAEGYSVSREKKESFPLTVTSAQKNPTAFYLCASRLASYNEQFFGPGTRLTVL.